This T cell receptor beta chain was identified during a study of blood T cell repertoires in COVID-19. Study information: In each case, the material was cDNA or gDNA derived from T cells, B-cell-depleted T cells, or PBMCs.

The V end lost 1 base, the J end lost 2 bases, and 9 bases lay between the germline ends. The CDR3 has 15 amino acids. CDR1 and CDR2 from the germline V gene are MGHRA and YSYEKL. The authors' processing: The authors estimated nucleated cell counts from reference gene primer amplification. The assay was immunoSEQ multiplex PCR, and TCRdb's table has in-frame clones only and misses some. The V and J calls and clone size come from that table; D and trimming were worked out from the DNA. The sample consists of 150,000 to 200,000 clones, 80% to 90% of them appearing once. The sequence came from a man younger than 45 with active or convalescent COVID-19. The material sequenced was peripheral blood. The rearrangement uses TRBV4-1 and TRBJ1-5; D may be TRBD1 (5 bases). The CDR3 protein is CASSQVQTGNQPQHF. CDR3 nucleotide sequence: TGCGCCAGCAGCCAAGTGCAGACAGGCAATCAGCCCCAGCATTTT.